Detailed here is one T cell receptor beta chain. What it binds is unknown. Clones were read by immunoSEQ multiplex PCR, and TCRdb kept only the in-frame ones, dropping some. Altogether about 25,000 clones are present, roughly 64% being singletons, with the ten largest covering 9.5% to 10%. Germline CDR1 and CDR2: LGHNA and YNFKEQ. V lost 2 bases and J 0 bases, leaving 14 bases between the germline ends. The CDR3 has 17 residues. The data belong to a study of early stage breast cancer tumors. Overall study context: Of 15 to 20 invasive breast tumors, 11 to 12 were hormone receptor-positive, HER2-negative. General study findings and limits: Blood repertoires resembled normal breast more than tumor. Most shared enriched TCRB sequences were commonly generated ones.

This TCR derives from a person aged 55 to 69 with breast cancer. The sample taken for sequencing was breast tumor tissue. The chain links TRBV4-2 to TRBJ1-5; D uncertain. The CDR3 is CASSQSGRVYSNQPQHF. In DNA form, the CDR3 reads TGTGCCAGCAGCCAATCGGGAAGAGTTTATAGCAATCAGCCCCAGCATTTT.